Sequencing of this TCR beta chain was carried out in a study of blood T cell repertoires in COVID-19. Across the whole study: The United States, Italy and Spain supplied acute and convalescent COVID-19 samples. PBMCs, B-cell-depleted T cells, or T cells provided the cDNA or gDNA that made up the material.

One Seattle source followed patients from active infection through their disease course. The CDR3 consists of 16 residues. Per germline, CDR1 SNHLY and CDR2 FYNNEI. Between the trimmed V and J ends, which lost 3 bases and 0 bases, there was a span of 13 bases. Original analysis: By means of reference gene primer amplification, nucleated cell counts were estimated. Some clones are missing from TCRdb's copy, which holds only in-frame ones; the method was immunoSEQ multiplex PCR. That table is the source of V, J and clone size, and D and trimming were worked out from the DNA. The data contain roughly 290,000 clones, 80% to 85% of them singletons.

This chain links TRBV2 with TRBJ2-3; D not certain. The specimen sequenced was peripheral blood. This TCR was recovered from a person aged 70 to 85 with COVID-19, enrolled during active disease. CDR3 nucleotides: TGTGCCAGCAGTGAGCGCGGTGCCGGGAGCACAGATACGCAGTATTTT. This encodes CASSERGAGSTDTQYF. The variable domain in full, completed from reference TRBV2 and TRBJ2-3, reads EPEVTQTPSHQVTQMGQEVILRCVPISNHLYFYWYRQILGQKVEFLVSFYNNEISEKSEIFDDQFSVERPDGSNFTLKIRSTKLEDSAMYFCASSERGAGSTDTQYFGPGTRLTVL.